This is a list of T cell receptor beta chains from one sample in a study of OX40 agonist ivuxolimab in advanced cancers. Profiled with immunoSEQ multiplex PCR; TCRdb holds only in-frame clones, not every one. The profile shows over 15,000 clones, under 90% of them singletons. The material sequenced was CD4+ or CD8+ T cells sorted from blood, taken in a trial of the OX40 agonist ivuxolimab. Receptors originate from an adult with an advanced solid tumor such as melanoma, head and neck, liver or kidney cancer. CDR3s include the opening cysteine and the closing phenylalanine or tryptophan. Fields, in order: V gene, J gene, clone size, D gene, CDR3 DNA, CDR3 protein. A D gene is named only where the DNA matches it firmly. Clone size appears in some rows only: once, few, many, or a class for an expanded clone.

>TRBV18|TRBJ2-7|few|TRBD2
TGTGCCAGCTCACCAGACCTAGCGGAGAGCTCCTACGAGCAGTACTTC
CASSPDLAESSYEQYF
>TRBV20-1|TRBJ1-2|.|.
TGCAGTGCTAGTCCGGCAGATGGCTACACCTTC
CSASPADGYTF
>TRBV7-9|TRBJ2-7|.|.
TGTGCCAGCAGCCCAAAGGGAACATTCGGCGGATACGAGCAGTACTTC
CASSPKGTFGGYEQYF
>TRBV13|TRBJ1-1|few|.
TGTGCCAGCAGCTTAGGCAGTGGCACTGAAGCTTTCTTT
CASSLGSGTEAFF
>TRBV5-4|TRBJ2-5|.|.
TGTGCCAGCAGCTTGGCCGGGGACGGCCAAGAGACCCAGTACTTC
CASSLAGDGQETQYF
>TRBV5-8|TRBJ1-4|.|.
TGTGCCAGCAGCGCCGAGGACAGTTCTAATGAAAAACTGTTTTTT
CASSAEDSSNEKLFF
>TRBV7-9|TRBJ2-1|.|TRBD1
TGTGCCAGCAGCTTAGTTAGTGTTGTAGGGGGCGCCGCGGATGAGCAGTTCTTC
CASSLVSVVGGAADEQFF
>TRBV9|TRBJ1-2|.|TRBD1
TGTGCCAGCAGCGGCGGACAGGGATCTAACTATGGCTACACCTTC
CASSGGQGSNYGYTF
>TRBV20-1|TRBJ2-7|.|.
TGCAGTGCTAGGGGTCCGGACGAGCAGTACTTC
CSARGPDEQYF
>TRBV7-6|TRBJ1-1|.|.
TGTGCCAGCTCTGGTAATCGGAACACTGAAGCTTTCTTT
CASSGNRNTEAFF
>TRBV6-5|TRBJ2-7|.|TRBD2
TGTGCCAGCACGGGAGGATTCTACGAGCAGTACTTC
CASTGGFYEQYF
>TRBV4-1|TRBJ1-2|.|.
TGCGCCAGCAGCCAAGAAAATGGCTACACCTTC
CASSQENGYTF
>TRBV13|TRBJ1-6|once|TRBD1
TGTGCCAGCAGTTTGGGACAGGGCCTCCACTTT
CASSLGQGLHF
>TRBV2|TRBJ2-7|.|.
TGTGCCGCGCAAGGCCAGTCCTACGAGCAGTACTTC
CAAQGQSYEQYF
>TRBV27|TRBJ2-1|.|TRBD2
TGTGCCAGCACCCCGGGGGCTAGCGGGGGGGCGGGGCAGTTCTTC
CASTPGASGGAGQFF
>TRBV28|TRBJ2-1|few|TRBD2
TGTGCCAGCAGGCCTCTACTAGCGGCGAACTACAATGAGCAGTTCTTC
CASRPLLAANYNEQFF
>TRBV25-1|TRBJ2-2|medium-sized|.
TGTGCCAGCAGTGAATTCCGGGATGGGAACACCGGGGAGCTGTTTTTT
CASSEFRDGNTGELFF
>TRBV9|TRBJ1-2|.|.
TGTGCCAGCAGCGATCTTGATGGCTACACCTTC
CASSDLDGYTF
>TRBV4-2|TRBJ2-5|.|TRBD2
TGTGCCAGCAGCCGGCAGCAGGGACTAGCGGGGGGGCTGGAGACCCAGTACTTC
CASSRQQGLAGGLETQYF
>TRBV5-4|TRBJ1-1|.|.
TGTGCCAGCAGCACAGCGGACCGTGGCACTGAAGCTTTCTTT
CASSTADRGTEAFF
>TRBV4-1|TRBJ1-1|.|.
TGCGCCAGCAGCCAAACTCACACCTACACTGAAGCTTTCTTT
CASSQTHTYTEAFF
>TRBV11-3|TRBJ2-7|once|.
TGTGCCAGTTCGGCGCCCGAAGCCCCCTACGAGCAGTACTTC
CASSAPEAPYEQYF
>TRBV6-1|TRBJ2-1|.|TRBD2
TGTGCCAGCAGTGAAGCAGCGGGGGGCTACAATGAGCAGTTCTTC
CASSEAAGGYNEQFF
>TRBV19|TRBJ2-1|.|TRBD2
TGTGCCAGTAGTGCCGGGACTAGGTTATACAATGAGCAGTTCTTC
CASSAGTRLYNEQFF
>TRBV29-1|TRBJ2-7|.|TRBD1
TGCAGCGTTGAGGGGGGACAGGGATTCTCCTACGAGCAGTACTTC
CSVEGGQGFSYEQYF
>TRBV5-4|TRBJ2-5|.|.
TGTGCCAGCAGCTCCACAGGAGAGACCCAGTACTTC
CASSSTGETQYF
>TRBV27|TRBJ2-5|.|.
TGTGCCAGCAGTCCGTCGGGACTTCGTCGACAAGAGACCCAGTACTTC
CASSPSGLRRQETQYF
>TRBV9|TRBJ2-2|.|TRBD2
TGTGCCAGCAGCGTAGCTGGGGCTAGCGGTCACACCGGGGAGCTGTTTTTT
CASSVAGASGHTGELFF
>TRBV27|TRBJ2-4|.|.
TGTGCCAGCAGTTCGTCCCCGGCCAAAAACATTCAGTACTTC
CASSSSPAKNIQYF
>TRBV2|TRBJ2-7|once|.
TGTGCCAGCAGTGACAGGCGGGACGAGCAGTACTTC
CASSDRRDEQYF
>TRBV9|TRBJ1-5|once|.
TGTGCCAGCAGCGTAGGAGACAGGTTCAACAATCAGCCCCAGCATTTT
CASSVGDRFNNQPQHF
>TRBV14|TRBJ2-5|.|TRBD1
TGTGCCAGCAGCCTGTGGACAGGGGTAGAGACCCAGTACTTC
CASSLWTGVETQYF
>TRBV28|TRBJ2-3|.|TRBD2
TGTGCCAGCACAGCTAGCGGTCAGATGCCAGATACGCAGTATTTT
CASTASGQMPDTQYF
>TRBV30|TRBJ1-2|.|.
TGTGCCTGGAGCCTCGGGGTCTTTCCTAACTATGGCTACACCTTC
CAWSLGVFPNYGYTF
>TRBV5-6|TRBJ1-6|few|.
TGTGCCAGCAGCTTGCGGGACCCAGACCCCTACTATAATTCACCCCTCCACTTT
CASSLRDPDPYYNSPLHF
>TRBV6-5|TRBJ2-7|few|TRBD1
TGTGCCAGCAGTCCGGGACAGAGAACCTACGAGCAGTACTTC
CASSPGQRTYEQYF
>TRBV7-3|TRBJ2-1|.|TRBD2
TGTGCCAGCAGCTTAATCACTAGCGGGAATTACAATGAGCAGTTCTTC
CASSLITSGNYNEQFF
>TRBV5-4|TRBJ2-7|.|.
TGTGCCAGCAGCTTGAAAGGTTTGGTCTACGAGCAGTACTTC
CASSLKGLVYEQYF
>TRBV14|TRBJ2-2|once|TRBD1
TGTGCCAGCAGCCCTGGGACAGAGAACACCGGGGAGCTGTTTTTT
CASSPGTENTGELFF
>TRBV9|TRBJ2-3|.|.
TGTGCCAGCACCAAAATCACAGATACGCAGTATTTT
CASTKITDTQYF
>TRBV5-1|TRBJ1-2|.|.
TGCGCCAGCAGCACAAAGCCCGATCCCCTAGAATTTGGCTACACCTTC
CASSTKPDPLEFGYTF
>TRBV29-1|TRBJ2-2|once|.
TGCAGCTGTTATGATGCAAACACCGGGGAGCTGTTTTTT
CSCYDANTGELFF
>TRBV9|TRBJ1-3|.|.
TGTGCCAGCAGGGACAGCCTCTCTGGAAACACCATATATTTT
CASRDSLSGNTIYF
>TRBV27|TRBJ2-4|.|TRBD1
TGTGCCAGCAGTTTACGCCCCGACAGGGCAGGCAAAAACATTCAGTACTTC
CASSLRPDRAGKNIQYF
>TRBV7-8|TRBJ2-1|.|TRBD2
TGTGCCAGCAGCCCACCCGCGGGAGGGTTCAATGAGCAGTTCTTC
CASSPPAGGFNEQFF
>TRBV9|TRBJ2-7|.|.
TGTGCCAGCAGCGGGGGAAATAGCAACCCCTACGAGCAGTACTTC
CASSGGNSNPYEQYF